The present entry profiles one T cell receptor beta chain with its context. The antigen remains undetermined. Given a much more abundant clone one base away, this may be a read error. This likely comes from a read error, as the CDR3 has no conserved phenylalanine or tryptophan at its end. These data come from a study of T cells in Graves' hyperthyroidism and ophthalmopathy. Study-level results: Within blood appeared most thyroid clonotypes that had expanded above 0.001.

Germline loops: CDR1 SGHRS, CDR2 YFSETQ. Deletions cut 1 base from V and 5 bases from J, with 4 bases between. This CDR3 comprises 11 residues. Authors of the study amplified TCR beta CDR3 regions from RNA transcripts. An initial round of RT-PCR targeting the TCR CDR3 relied on the HTBI primer set. TCRdb reprocessed the multiplex PCR reads via MiXCR and lists one record per CDR3 protein. The sample has under 400,000 distinct CDR3 sequences, 16% seen once. V gene TRBV5-1 combines with J gene TRBJ2-7; unclear D gene. Input material: blood. This clonotype was sampled from a man between 25 and 39 years old with Graves' hyperthyroidism. CDR3 coding DNA: TGCGCCAGCAGCTTGTTCCACGAGCAGTACCTC. It codes for CASSLFHEQYL.